The 16 T cell receptor beta chains reported below all come from one sample, sequenced in a study of monozygotic twins with inflammatory bowel disease. After re-calling the 5' RACE reads, TCRdb lists one entry per CDR3 protein, DNA absent. The record lists 200,000 to 250,000 distinct CDR3 sequences, of which the ten most abundant hold roughly 1.7%. The sample was blood. Receptors were obtained from a human donor with ulcerative colitis or Crohn's disease, or a healthy co-twin of an affected twin (not recorded which).

The rearrangement uses TRBV5-1 and TRBJ2-5; TCRdb lists TRBD2, though no DNA is available to test this call. The CDR3 extends over 15 amino acids. The V gene's germline CDR1 is SGHRS and CDR2 YFSETQ. The CDR3 loop reads CASSLSAGSQETQYF.

The chain recombines TRBV5-6 with TRBJ1-2; TCRdb calls TRBD1, which cannot be checked without DNA. CDR1 is SGHDT and CDR2 is YYEEEE in the germline V gene. The CDR3 runs to 15 residues. Here the CDR3 reads CASSGLTESLDGYTF.

The chain combines TRBV6-5 with TRBJ1-3. CDR1 MNHEY and CDR2 SVGAGI come from the germline V gene. The CDR3 consists of 15 residues. The CDR3 here is CASSYSSRAGNTIYF.

The rearrangement joins TRBV12-3 or TRBV12-4 to TRBJ1-5. The CDR3 covers 13 residues. The CDR3 sequence: CASSQGRGQPQHF.

The rearrangement joins TRBV6-6 to TRBJ1-1; the D call of TRBD1 rests on TCRdb alone, since no DNA is present to check it. This CDR3 is 14 amino acids long. Germline CDR1 MNHNY, CDR2 SVGAGI (reference sequence). The CDR3 is CASISRTQNTEAFF.

CDR3 residues: CASSPSTDSRGGYTF. The rearrangement links TRBV7-2 to TRBJ1-2. CDR1 and CDR2 (germline): SGHTA, FQGNSA. The CDR3 has 15 residues.

The chain recombines TRBV7-9 with TRBJ1-2; TCRdb's D gene call, TRBD1, goes unchecked for lack of DNA. CDR3 size: 17 residues. Germline-derived CDR1 and CDR2 are SEHNR and FQNEAQ (reference sequence). The CDR3: CASSLSLGQGGRYGYTF.

The rearrangement links TRBV10-3 to TRBJ1-1; TCRdb reports TRBD1, a call that lacks DNA to check it against. The CDR3 consists of 13 residues. From germline, CDR1 is ENHRY and CDR2 SYGVKD. CDR3 loop: CAISLGATAEAFF.

The CDR3 sequence: CSAVHRDGAEKLFF. J is TRBJ1-4 and V is TRBV20-1; the TRBD1 assignment by TCRdb is unverifiable without DNA. Germline CDR1 DFQATT, CDR2 SNEGSKA (reference sequence). The CDR3 loop spans 14 amino acids.

This chain connects TRBV3-1 to TRBJ2-7. Germline V gives CDR1 LGHDT, CDR2 YNNKEL (reference sequence). The CDR3 has 15 residues. CDR3 region: CASSQEGGGSYEQYF.

The V gene is TRBV2, the J gene TRBJ2-1; the D gene TCRdb calls, TRBD2, cannot be checked with no DNA. The CDR3 spans 16 residues. Germline CDR1 SNHLY, CDR2 FYNNEI. This chain's CDR3 is CASSDQVGLELNEQFF.

The chain carries TRBV4-1 and TRBJ2-3; TCRdb picks TRBD2, but there is no DNA to check that call. The germline V gene encodes CDR1 MGHRA and CDR2 YSYEKL. The CDR3 is made up of 16 amino acids. CDR3 protein: CASSLARAEPTDTQYF.

The genes are TRBV7-9 and TRBJ2-1. Per germline, CDR1 SEHNR and CDR2 FQNEAQ (reference sequence). There are 11 residues in the CDR3. The CDR3 sequence: CASSRVGEQFF. Full variable domain (remainder filled in from reference TRBV7-9 and TRBJ2-1): DTGVSQNPRHKITKRGQNVTFRCDPISEHNRLYWYRQTLGQGPEFLTYFQNEAQLEKSRLLSDRFSAERPKGSFSTLEIQRTEQGDSAMYLCASSRVGEQFFGPGTRLTVL.

J is TRBJ2-2 and V is TRBV5-1. There are 14 residues in the CDR3. Germline V gene sequence: CDR1 SGHRS, CDR2 YFSETQ. CDR3 loop: CASRDDVNTGELFF.

J is TRBJ2-5 and V is TRBV5-1; the TCRdb D gene call, TRBD2, has no DNA to confirm it. Germline values: CDR1 SGHRS, CDR2 YFSETQ. The CDR3 contains 16 residues. CDR3 residues: CASSLGASGGSKTQYF.

The V call is TRBV6-1, the J call TRBJ2-2; TCRdb's D gene call, TRBD1, goes unchecked for lack of DNA. From germline, CDR1 is MNHNS and CDR2 SASEGT. The CDR3 length is 15 residues. This CDR3 reads CASSPTGGGYGELFF.